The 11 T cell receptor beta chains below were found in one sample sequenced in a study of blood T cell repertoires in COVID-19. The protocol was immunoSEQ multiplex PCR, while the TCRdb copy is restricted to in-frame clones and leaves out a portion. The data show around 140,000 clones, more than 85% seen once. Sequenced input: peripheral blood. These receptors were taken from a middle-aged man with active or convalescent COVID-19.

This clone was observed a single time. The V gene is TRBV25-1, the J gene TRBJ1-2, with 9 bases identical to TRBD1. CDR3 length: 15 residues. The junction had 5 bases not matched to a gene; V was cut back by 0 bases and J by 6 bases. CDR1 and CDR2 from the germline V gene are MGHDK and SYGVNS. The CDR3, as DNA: TGTGCCAGCAGTGAATATAGGGGACAGGGACATGGCTACACCTTC. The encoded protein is CASSEYRGQGHGYTF.

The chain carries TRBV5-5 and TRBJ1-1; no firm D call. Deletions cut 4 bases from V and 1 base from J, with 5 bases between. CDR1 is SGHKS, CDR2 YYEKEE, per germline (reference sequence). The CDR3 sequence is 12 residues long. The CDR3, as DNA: TGTGCCAGCAGCCCAGAGAACACTGAAGCTTTCTTT. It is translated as CASSPENTEAFF. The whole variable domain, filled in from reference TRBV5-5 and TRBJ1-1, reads DAGVTQSPTHLIKTRGQQVTLRCSPISGHKSVSWYQQVLGQGPQFIFQYYEKEERGRGNFPDRFSARQFPNYSSELNVNALLLGDSALYLCASSPENTEAFFGQGTRLTVV.

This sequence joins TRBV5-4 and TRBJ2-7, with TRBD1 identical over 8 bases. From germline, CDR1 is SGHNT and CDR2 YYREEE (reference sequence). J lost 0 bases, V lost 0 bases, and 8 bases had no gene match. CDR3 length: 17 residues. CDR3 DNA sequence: TGTGCCAGCAGCTTGGGGGCCGACAGGGGTAGCTCCTACGAGCAGTACTTC. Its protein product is CASSLGADRGSSYEQYF. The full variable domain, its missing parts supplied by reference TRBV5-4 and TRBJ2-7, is ETGVTQSPTHLIKTRGQQVTLRCSSQSGHNTVSWYQQALGQGPQFIFQYYREEENGRGNFPPRFSGLQFPNYSSELNVNALELDDSALYLCASSLGADRGSSYEQYFGPGTRLTVT.

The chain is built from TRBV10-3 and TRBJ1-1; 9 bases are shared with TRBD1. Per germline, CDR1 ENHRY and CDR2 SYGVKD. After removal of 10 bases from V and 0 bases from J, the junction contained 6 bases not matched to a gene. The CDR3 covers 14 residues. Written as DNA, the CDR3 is TGTGCCACCAAGAGGACAGGGGTGAACACTGAAGCTTTCTTT. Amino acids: CATKRTGVNTEAFF.

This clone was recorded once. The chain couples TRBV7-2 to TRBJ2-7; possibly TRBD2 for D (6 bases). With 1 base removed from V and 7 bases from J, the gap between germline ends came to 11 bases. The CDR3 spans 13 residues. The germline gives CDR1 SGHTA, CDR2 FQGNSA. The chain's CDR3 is CASSLDGAGEQYF. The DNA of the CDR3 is TGTGCCAGCAGCTTAGACGGGGCGGGGGAGCAGTACTTC.

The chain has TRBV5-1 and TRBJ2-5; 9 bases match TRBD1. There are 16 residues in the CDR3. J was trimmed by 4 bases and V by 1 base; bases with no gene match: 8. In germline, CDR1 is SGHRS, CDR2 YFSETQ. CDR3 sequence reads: CASSLYPLTGGETQYF. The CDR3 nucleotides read TGCGCCAGCAGCTTGTACCCTCTGACAGGGGGAGAGACCCAGTACTTC.

The CDR3 DNA reads TGTGCCAGCACAACAGCTGTCCATGAGCAGTTCTTC. Its translation: CASTTAVHEQFF. This sequence joins TRBV2 and TRBJ2-1, with no clear D. Germline V gene sequence: CDR1 SNHLY, CDR2 FYNNEI. This CDR3 comprises 12 residues. V was pared by 7 bases and J by 8 bases, with 12 bases between.

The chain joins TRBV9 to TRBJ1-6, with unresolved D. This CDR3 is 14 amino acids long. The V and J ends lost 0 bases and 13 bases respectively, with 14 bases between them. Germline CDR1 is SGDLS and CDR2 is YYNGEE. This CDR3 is CASSVAHGEWPLHF. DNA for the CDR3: TGTGCCAGCAGCGTAGCCCATGGGGAGTGGCCCCTCCACTTT.

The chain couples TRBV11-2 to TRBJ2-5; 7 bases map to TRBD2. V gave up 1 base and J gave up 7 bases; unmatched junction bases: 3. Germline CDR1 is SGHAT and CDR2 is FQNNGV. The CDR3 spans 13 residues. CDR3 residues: CASSLGGEGTQYF. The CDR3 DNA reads TGTGCCAGCAGCTTAGGTGGGGAGGGGACCCAGTACTTC.

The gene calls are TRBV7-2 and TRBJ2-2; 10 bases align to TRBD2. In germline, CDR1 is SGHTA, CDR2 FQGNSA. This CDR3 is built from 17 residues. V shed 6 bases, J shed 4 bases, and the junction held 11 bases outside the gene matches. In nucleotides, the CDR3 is TGTGCCAGCAGTCGAAAGGGAGCGGGGGGGCCCACCGGGGAGCTGTTTTTT. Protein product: CASSRKGAGGPTGELFF. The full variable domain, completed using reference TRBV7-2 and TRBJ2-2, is GAGVSQSPSNKVTEKGKDVELRCDPISGHTALYWYRQSLGQGLEFLIYFQGNSAPDKSGLPSDRFSAERTGGSVSTLTIQRTQQEDSAVYLCASSRKGAGGPTGELFFGEGSRLTVL.

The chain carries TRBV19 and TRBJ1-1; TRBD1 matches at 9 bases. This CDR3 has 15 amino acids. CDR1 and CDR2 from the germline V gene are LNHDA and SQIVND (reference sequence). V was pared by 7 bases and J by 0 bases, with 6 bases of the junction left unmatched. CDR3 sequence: CASTWDRELNTEAFF. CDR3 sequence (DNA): TGTGCCAGTACCTGGGACAGGGAGTTGAACACTGAAGCTTTCTTT. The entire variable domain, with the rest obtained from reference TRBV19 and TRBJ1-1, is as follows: DGGITQSPKYLFRKEGQNVTLSCEQNLNHDAMYWYRQDPGQGLRLIYYSQIVNDFQKGDIAEGYSVSREKKESFPLTVTSAQKNPTAFYLCASTWDRELNTEAFFGQGTRLTVV.